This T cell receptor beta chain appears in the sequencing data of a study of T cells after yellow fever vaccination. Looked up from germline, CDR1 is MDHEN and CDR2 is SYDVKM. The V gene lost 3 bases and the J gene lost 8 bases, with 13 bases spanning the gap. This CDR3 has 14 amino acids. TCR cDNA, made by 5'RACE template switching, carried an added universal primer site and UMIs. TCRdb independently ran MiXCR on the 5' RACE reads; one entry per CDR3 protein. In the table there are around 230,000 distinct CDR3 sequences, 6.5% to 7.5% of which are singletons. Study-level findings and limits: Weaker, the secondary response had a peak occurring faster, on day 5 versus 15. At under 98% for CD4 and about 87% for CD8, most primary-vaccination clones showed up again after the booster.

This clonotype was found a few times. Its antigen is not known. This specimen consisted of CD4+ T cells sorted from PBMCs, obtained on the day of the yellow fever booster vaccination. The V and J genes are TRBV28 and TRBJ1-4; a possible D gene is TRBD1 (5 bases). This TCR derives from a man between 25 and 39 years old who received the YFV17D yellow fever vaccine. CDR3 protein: CASSLIGAGEKLFF. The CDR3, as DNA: TGTGCCAGCAGTTTGATTGGGGCCGGGGAAAAACTGTTTTTT.